These 5 T cell receptor beta chains originate from one sample sequenced in a study of T cell responses to AZD1222 COVID-19 vaccine. TCRdb's copy holds only in-frame clones and misses some; the assay was immunoSEQ multiplex PCR. Of some 130,000 clones in the sample, around 90% were seen once. The sequencing here drew on peripheral blood, taken 28 days after the second AZD1222 dose. The receptors were gathered from an adult who received the AZD1222 COVID-19 vaccine.

This clone was counted once. V and J are TRBV18 and TRBJ2-5; D possibly corresponds to TRBD1 (5 bases). The CDR3 has 14 residues. From germline, CDR1 is KGHSH and CDR2 LQKENI. Trimming stripped 0 bases from V and 2 bases from J, with 7 bases between. In nucleotides, the CDR3 is TGTGCCAGCTCACCACCTCCAGGGCAAGAGACCCAGTACTTC. Its protein product is CASSPPPGQETQYF.

This clone was found once. The chain employs TRBV5-4 and TRBJ2-7; D is ambiguous. V lost 0 bases to trimming and J lost 2 bases, with 6 bases between them. The CDR3 covers 13 residues. Germline lookup yields CDR1 SGHNT and CDR2 YYREEE (reference sequence). In nucleotides, the CDR3 is TGTGCCAGCAGCTTGGACTCAGCCTACGAGCAGTACTTC. Residues: CASSLDSAYEQYF.

The chain combines TRBV19 with TRBJ2-4; 8 bases are shared with TRBD1. There are 15 residues in the CDR3. Trimming at V came to 10 bases and at J to 1 base, leaving 9 bases not matched to a gene. Germline CDR1 reads LNHDA; CDR2 reads SQIVND (reference sequence). This CDR3 is CATNYRQGAKNIQYF. The CDR3 nucleotides read TGTGCCACTAACTATAGACAGGGGGCCAAAAACATTCAGTACTTC.

The rearrangement links TRBV9 to TRBJ2-3; the D is unclear. V shed 3 bases and J shed 0 bases, with 8 bases lying between them. The CDR3 sequence is 14 residues long. Germline assignment: CDR1 SGDLS and CDR2 YYNGEE. CDR3 loop: CASSDSPSTDTQYF. DNA for the CDR3: TGTGCCAGCAGCGACTCTCCGAGCACAGATACGCAGTATTTT.

This chain connects TRBV21-1 to TRBJ1-2. TRBV21-1 is an annotated pseudogene. This CDR3 spans 11 amino acids. The CDR3 nucleotides are TGTGCCAGCAGCAAAGGGAGCTCGACCGTCTTC. Protein: CASSKGSSTVF.